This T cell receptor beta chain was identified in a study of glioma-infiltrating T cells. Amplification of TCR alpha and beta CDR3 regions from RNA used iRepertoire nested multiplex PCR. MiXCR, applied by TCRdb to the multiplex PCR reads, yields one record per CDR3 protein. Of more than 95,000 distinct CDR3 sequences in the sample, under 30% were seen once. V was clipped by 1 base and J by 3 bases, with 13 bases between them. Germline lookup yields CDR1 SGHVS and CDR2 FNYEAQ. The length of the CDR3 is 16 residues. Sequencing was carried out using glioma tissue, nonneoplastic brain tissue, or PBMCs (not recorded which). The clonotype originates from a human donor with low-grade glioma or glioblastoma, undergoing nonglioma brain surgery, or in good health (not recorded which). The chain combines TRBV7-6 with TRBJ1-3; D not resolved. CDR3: CASSLEWGNDGNTIYF. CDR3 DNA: TGTGCCAGCAGCTTAGAGTGGGGTAACGATGGAAACACCATATATTTT.